The entry below gives a single T cell receptor (beta chain) sequence along with its context. As yet, its antigen is unknown. Combined were second doses at about 4 or about 12 weeks. This sample stems from a study of T cell responses to AZD1222 COVID-19 vaccine. Study results and limitations: Donors skewed white British and female; clonal diversity was possibly underestimated. At 160-218 and 743-854, vaccine-associated CD4 TCRs were dominant, and they spanned spike.

Repertoires were generated with immunoSEQ multiplex PCR, while TCRdb's copy carries only in-frame clones and drops some. Among fewer than 200,000 clones listed, about 86% were seen once. V was cut by 3 bases and J by 1 base, with 13 bases left in between. The CDR3 has 15 residues. Germline CDR1 MDHEN, CDR2 SYDVKM. The V gene is TRBV28, the J gene TRBJ2-7; no clear D gene. Here the sequenced sample was peripheral blood, taken 28 days after the second AZD1222 dose. This sequence was found in an adult who received the AZD1222 COVID-19 vaccine. CDR3 DNA sequence: TGTGCCAGCAGTTTGGACGCTTATACATCCTACGAGCAGTACTTC. This codes for CASSLDAYTSYEQYF.